This TCR beta chain is from a study of T cell responses to AZD1222 COVID-19 vaccine. Study conclusions and caveats: Only five or six individuals given AZD1222 were seropositive at baseline. CD4 TCRs linked to vaccination spanned spike, dominating at 160-218 and 743-854.

Produced via immunoSEQ multiplex PCR; TCRdb's table is partial and in-frame only. The sample has about 130,000 clones; approximately 88% are singletons. V was cut by 0 bases and J by 7 bases, with 12 bases left in between. The CDR3 runs 14 residues. Germline V lookup: CDR1 SGHAT, CDR2 FQNNGV. Concerning this clone itself: No antigen is known for it.

This sequence originates from an adult in good health. V usage is TRBV11-2 and J usage is TRBJ1-2, with a weak D call TRBD1 (5 bases). Sequencing was performed on peripheral blood, taken on day 0 of AZD1222 vaccination. Written as DNA, the CDR3 is TGTGCCAGCAGCTTAGATGAAGGGAGGGGTGGCTACACCTTC. It specifies CASSLDEGRGGYTF.